What follows are 26 T cell receptor beta chains derived from one specimen sequenced in a study of shared clonotypes between healthy human individuals. Libraries were prepared by immunoSEQ multiplex PCR; TCRdb keeps only in-frame clonotypes and omits some of them. The sample consists of some 1.4 million clones, 95% to 97% of them appearing once. Material: naive CD4+ T cells sorted from blood. Subset of the sample: CD45RA+ positively selected. Every receptor here comes from a man aged 25-45 years in good health.

This chain links TRBV9 with TRBJ2-7; the D call may be TRBD1 or TRBD2 (5 bases each). With 0 bases removed from V and 1 base from J, the gap between germline ends came to 8 bases. CDR1 is SGDLS and CDR2 is YYNGEE in the germline V gene. This CDR3 region has 14 residues. CDR3 DNA: TGTGCCAGCAGCGTAGCGGGACCGTCCTACGAGCAGTACTTC. Protein: CASSVAGPSYEQYF. The full variable domain, its missing parts supplied by reference TRBV9 and TRBJ2-7, is DSGVTQTPKHLITATGQRVTLRCSPRSGDLSVYWYQQSLDQGLQFLIQYYNGEERAKGNILERFSAQQFPDLHSELNLSSLELGDSALYFCASSVAGPSYEQYFGPGTRLTVT.

The rearrangement joins TRBV10-1 to TRBJ2-7, with 13 bases lining up with TRBD2. Germline CDR1 WNHNN, CDR2 SYGVQD (reference sequence). J was trimmed by 6 bases and V by 4 bases; bases with no gene match: 6. The CDR3 totals 15 residues. Written as DNA, the CDR3 is TGCGCCAGCAGTGCGAGGACTAGCGGGAGAGGCGAGCAGTACTTC. It yields the protein CASSARTSGRGEQYF.

The V gene is TRBV30, the J gene TRBJ2-1, with D possibly being TRBD2 (5 bases). V was trimmed by 3 bases and J by 6 bases, leaving 15 bases between them. Germline-derived CDR1 and CDR2 are GTSNPN and SVGIG (reference sequence). CDR3 length equals 14 residues. CDR3 protein: CAWSAFRRSNEQFF. For the CDR3, the DNA is TGTGCCTGGAGCGCGTTCAGGAGGTCCAATGAGCAGTTCTTC.

V usage is TRBV5-4 and J usage is TRBJ1-3, with 7 bases matching TRBD1. V lost 0 bases and J lost 2; bases outside the gene matches: 5. CDR1 SGHNT and CDR2 YYREEE come from the germline V gene (reference sequence). The CDR3 totals 16 residues. The CDR3 is CASSLVPTGTGNTIYF. Written as DNA, the CDR3 is TGTGCCAGCAGCTTGGTCCCGACAGGGACTGGAAACACCATATATTTT.

This sequence joins TRBV6-6 and TRBJ2-3; D remains unclear. CDR1 is MNHNY and CDR2 is SVGAGI in the germline V gene (reference sequence). CDR3 length: 16 amino acids. With 5 bases removed from V and 0 bases from J, the gap between germline ends came to 15 bases. The CDR3 bases are TGTGCCAGCAGTAACCCGGAGATAACTAGCACAGATACGCAGTATTTT. Translation gives CASSNPEITSTDTQYF.

This chain connects TRBV14 to TRBJ2-1; 10 bases are shared with TRBD1. The length of the CDR3 is 16 residues. Germline CDR1 and CDR2: SGHDN and FVKESK. V was pared by 5 bases and J by 4 bases, with 8 bases of the junction left unmatched. The chain's CDR3 is CASSSLDRGLYNEQFF. CDR3 in DNA: TGTGCCAGCAGCTCACTCGACAGGGGGCTTTACAATGAGCAGTTCTTC.

Only one count was recorded for this clone. The genes are TRBV6-6 and TRBJ2-7; D is undetermined. From germline, CDR1 is MNHNY and CDR2 SVGAGI (reference sequence). Trimming left V 3 bases short and J 5 bases short, with 11 bases between. This CDR3 contains 13 residues. CDR3 nucleotides: TGTGCCAGCAGTTATATTGGGTTTCACGAGCAGTACTTC. It translates to CASSYIGFHEQYF.

The chain links TRBV18 to TRBJ2-7, with D perhaps TRBD1 (6 bases). V shed 6 bases and J shed 3 bases, with 12 bases lying between them. The CDR3 contains 13 residues. CDR1 is KGHSH and CDR2 is LQKENI in the germline V gene. CDR3 coding DNA: TGTGCCAGCTCGCCGGGACACAACTACGAGCAGTACTTC. Its translation: CASSPGHNYEQYF.

The chain links TRBV6-1 to TRBJ2-1, with TRBD2 as a possible D gene (5 bases). V lost 7 bases and J lost 6, with 16 bases in between. CDR3 length: 14 residues. Germline V gives CDR1 MNHNS, CDR2 SASEGT. CDR3 coding DNA: TGTGCCAGCATACCACCCGGAGGCACCAATGAGCAGTTCTTC. This encodes CASIPPGGTNEQFF.

J is TRBJ2-2 and V is TRBV19, with 7 bases aligning to TRBD2. From germline, CDR1 is LNHDA and CDR2 SQIVND (reference sequence). V was clipped by 7 bases and J by 7 bases; unmatched bases: 12. The CDR3 length is 15 residues. CDR3 residues: CASNLYGGRGGELFF. CDR3 coding DNA: TGTGCCAGTAACCTTTACGGAGGGAGGGGCGGGGAGCTGTTTTTT.

The chain employs TRBV2 and TRBJ2-6; 9 bases align to TRBD1. The CDR3 is 14 amino acids. The germline gives CDR1 SNHLY, CDR2 FYNNEI. The V segment lost 4 bases and the J segment 9 bases; nucleotides outside the gene matches: 4. Written as DNA, the CDR3 is TGTGCCAGCAGTGTGGACAGGGGAGACAACGTCCTGACTTTC. It yields the protein CASSVDRGDNVLTF.

The V call is TRBV18, the J call TRBJ2-5, with 7 bases identical to TRBD2. The V segment lost 0 bases and the J segment 2 bases; nucleotides outside the gene matches: 6. The germline gives CDR1 KGHSH, CDR2 LQKENI. This CDR3 contains 16 residues. CDR3 sequence (DNA): TGTGCCAGCTCACCACCGTTATGGGAGGGACAAGAGACCCAGTACTTC. Protein product: CASSPPLWEGQETQYF.

This rearrangement joins TRBV5-1 to TRBJ2-2; 15 bases align to TRBD2. CDR1 SGHRS and CDR2 YFSETQ come from the germline V gene. The CDR3 consists of 18 residues. V gave up 4 bases and J gave up 4 bases; unmatched junction bases: 8. CDR3 nucleotide sequence: TGCGCCAGCAGCGTAGGACTAGCGGGAGGGCCGGGCACCGGGGAGCTGTTTTTT. Its translation: CASSVGLAGGPGTGELFF.

This chain links TRBV6-5 with TRBJ2-7; tentatively, D is TRBD1 or TRBD2 (5 bases each). The CDR3 consists of 15 residues. V was trimmed by 3 bases and J by 1 base, leaving 13 bases between them. In germline, CDR1 is MNHEY, CDR2 SVGAGI. CDR3 protein: CASSYGGTLSYEQYF. The CDR3 region has the DNA TGTGCCAGCAGTTATGGTGGGACGCTATCCTACGAGCAGTACTTC.

This rearrangement joins TRBV4-3 to TRBJ2-3; D is unclear. The germline gives CDR1 LGHNA, CDR2 YSLEER. V was cut by 1 base and J by 1 base, with 9 bases left in between. This CDR3 has 15 residues. Here the CDR3 reads CASSQARIGTDTQYF. The CDR3 DNA sequence: TGCGCCAGCAGCCAAGCACGAATCGGCACAGATACGCAGTATTTT.

The chain carries TRBV7-3 and TRBJ2-7; 8 nucleotides line up with TRBD1. Trimming cost V 1 base and J 3 bases; bases outside gene matches: 5. The CDR3 runs 15 residues. Looked up from germline, CDR1 is SGHTA and CDR2 is FQGTGA. CDR3 sequence reads: CASSLSGQGRYEQYF. The CDR3 DNA reads TGTGCCAGCAGCTTAAGTGGACAGGGACGCTACGAGCAGTACTTC.

CDR3 bases: TGCAGCGTTTTCGGCGGGAGGCCCTCCTACAATGAGCAGTTCTTC. It encodes CSVFGGRPSYNEQFF. V usage is TRBV29-1 and J usage is TRBJ2-1; 8 bases agree with TRBD2. This CDR3 has 15 residues. Germline V gene data show CDR1 as SQVTM and CDR2 as ANQGSEA. V lost 5 bases, J lost 0 bases, and 6 bases stayed unmatched.

The chain couples TRBV28 to TRBJ2-2; 7 bases map to TRBD1. Germline V gene lookup returns CDR1 MDHEN and CDR2 SYDVKM. The CDR3 is made up of 15 amino acids. The V and J ends lost 0 bases and 4 bases, in that order; junction bases with no gene match: 2. Written as DNA, the CDR3 is TGTGCCAGCAGTTTATGGGCAGGGGGCACCGGGGAGCTGTTTTTT. This encodes CASSLWAGGTGELFF.

V gene TRBV7-3 combines with J gene TRBJ2-3; 7 bases line up with TRBD1. V trimming: 4 bases; J trimming: 1 base; junction bases outside the gene matches: 2. Germline lookup yields CDR1 SGHTA and CDR2 FQGTGA. The CDR3 length is 14 residues. Here the CDR3 reads CASSYRGGTDTQYF. The CDR3 nucleotides read TGTGCCAGCAGCTACAGGGGAGGCACAGATACGCAGTATTTT.

V is TRBV7-3 and J is TRBJ2-1; TRBD2 aligns across 9 bases. The CDR3 totals 14 residues. Germline V gene data show CDR1 as SGHTA and CDR2 as FQGTGA. Germline trimming cut 5 bases from V and 9 bases from J; bases unmatched to any gene: 8. The CDR3, as DNA: TGTGCCAGCAGCGCCATAGCGGGAGTGGTTGAGCAGTTCTTC. Amino acid sequence: CASSAIAGVVEQFF.

The CDR3, as DNA: TGTGCCAGCAGCGTACAGGGTCTGTTTGGAGATACGCAGTATTTT. Its translation is CASSVQGLFGDTQYF. This chain joins TRBV9 and TRBJ2-3; D may be TRBD1 (5 bases). CDR1 is SGDLS and CDR2 is YYNGEE in the germline V gene. The V gene lost 1 base and the J gene lost 5 bases, with 14 bases spanning the gap. This CDR3 region has 15 residues.

V gene TRBV6-1 combines with J gene TRBJ2-1; TRBD2 matches at 7 bases. The CDR3 is made up of 15 amino acids. V was pared by 4 bases and J by 2 bases, with 5 bases of the junction left unmatched. CDR1 is MNHNS and CDR2 is SASEGT in the germline V gene. The CDR3 reads CASSALAATYNEQFF. CDR3 bases: TGTGCCAGCAGTGCCCTAGCGGCCACCTACAATGAGCAGTTCTTC.

This clone was picked up one time. The gene calls are TRBV4-1 and TRBJ1-2; 8 nucleotides agree with TRBD1. Germline V gives CDR1 MGHRA, CDR2 YSYEKL. The CDR3 extends over 15 amino acids. Trimming removed 0 bases from V and 4 bases from J; junction bases left unmatched: 4. CDR3 sequence (DNA): TGCGCCAGCAGCCAAGATCCAGGGGGCGGCTATGGCTACACCTTC. Translation gives CASSQDPGGGYGYTF.

The gene calls are TRBV28 and TRBJ1-3; unclear D gene. Germline V gene sequence: CDR1 MDHEN, CDR2 SYDVKM. The CDR3 length is 14 residues. Deletions cut 8 bases from V and 7 bases from J, with 18 bases between. CDR3 bases: TGTGCCAGCGCCACGACGGTAATGGGGAACACCATATATTTT. It encodes CASATTVMGNTIYF.

The rearrangement joins TRBV18 to TRBJ2-1; D could derive from TRBD1 or TRBD2 (5 bases each). The CDR3 is 16 amino acids. Germline V gene sequence: CDR1 KGHSH, CDR2 LQKENI. V lost 3 bases, J lost 3 bases, and 15 bases lay in between. The CDR3 sequence: CASSPAAGGGYNEQFF. CDR3 bases: TGTGCCAGCTCACCCGCGGCCGGTGGGGGCTACAATGAGCAGTTCTTC. Complete variable domain (other parts from reference TRBV18 and TRBJ2-1): NAGVMQNPRHLVRRRGQEARLRCSPMKGHSHVYWYRQLPEEGLKFMVYLQKENIIDESGMPKERFSAEFPKEGPSILRIQQVVRGDSAAYFCASSPAAGGGYNEQFFGPGTRLTVL.

The V gene is TRBV9, the J gene TRBJ1-3; D possibly corresponds to TRBD1 (5 bases). Germline loops: CDR1 SGDLS, CDR2 YYNGEE. V lost 0 bases and J lost 8, with 12 bases in between. The CDR3 is 14 amino acids. In nucleotides, the CDR3 is TGTGCCAGCAGCGTAGTACAAACAGGAGACACCATATATTTT. This sequence encodes CASSVVQTGDTIYF.